This TCR beta chain derives from a study of technical replicates of blood from a handful of donors. Libraries were prepared by immunoSEQ multiplex PCR; TCRdb keeps only in-frame clonotypes and omits some of them. The sample records about 59,000 clones, approximately 97% being singletons. Comment on this clone: The junction does not match germline at one end; this may be a read error.

Sequencing input: T cells isolated from PBMCs. The receptor was derived from a human donor in good health.

CDR3 residues: CASSSGSDTQCF. CDR3 in DNA: TGTGCCAGCAGTTCTGGTTCAGATACGCAGTGTTTT. J is TRBJ2-3 and V is TRBV6-5; D remains ambiguous. The CDR3 covers 12 residues. Germline V CDR1 and CDR2: MNHEY, SVGAGI.